A single sample gave rise to the 20 T cell receptor beta chains below, sequenced in a study of blood T cells in healthy people across ages (dated by TCRdb to about 2015). Preparation of the library involved 5' RACE. The sequencer was an Illumina HiSeq 2500. A second about 7 to 12 cycle PCR used a sample-barcoded 5' primer and a J-beta primer mix. In-frame beta chains were kept once TCRdb had trimmed the public reads at Q25 with fastp and called clones with MiXCR. Rows are unified per CDR3 protein, each entry keeping the most common DNA and genes. In all, the sample holds some 880,000 distinct CDR3 sequences, and 35% to 40% of those were seen once. Together, the top ten hold 10% to 15% of the sample. The sequenced sample was blood. These receptors came from a man aged 18 to 30 in good health.

The chain has TRBV2 and TRBJ2-4; D call uncertain. This CDR3 has 18 residues. Trimming shortened V by 2 bases and J by 0 bases, and 17 bases separated the two germline ends. Germline CDR1 SNHLY, CDR2 FYNNEI. CDR3 loop: CASSERHSLILAKNIQYF. As DNA, the CDR3 is TGTGCCAGCAGTGAAAGGCACAGTCTTATACTAGCCAAAAACATTCAGTACTTC.

This clonotype was detected a few times. The chain carries TRBV15 and TRBJ2-7; maybe TRBD2 (6 bases). This CDR3 spans 13 amino acids. Germline assignment: CDR1 LNHNV and CDR2 YYDKDF (reference sequence). V lost 0 bases, J lost 5 bases, and 8 bases lay in between. CDR3 in amino acids: CATSRDRRDEQYF. As DNA, the CDR3 is TGTGCCACCAGCAGAGATAGGAGGGACGAGCAGTACTTC.

J is TRBJ1-2 and V is TRBV6-2 or TRBV6-3; D call uncertain. In germline, CDR1 is MNHEY, CDR2 SVGEGT. This CDR3 contains 12 residues. Deletions cut 6 bases from V and 4 bases from J, with 9 bases between. This chain's CDR3 is CASRDSIYGYTF. The CDR3 DNA is TGTGCCAGCAGGGACTCGATCTATGGCTACACCTTC.

V and J are TRBV20-1 and TRBJ2-1; 10 bases fit TRBD2. J was trimmed by 2 bases and V by 4 bases; bases with no gene match: 5. Per germline, CDR1 DFQATT and CDR2 SNEGSKA (reference sequence). The CDR3 is 15 amino acids. The CDR3 nucleotides read TGCAGTGCTACTTTAGCGGGGGGAGCCTACAATGAGCAGTTCTTC. Translating it yields CSATLAGGAYNEQFF.

In its sample, this clonotype was seen once. At one boundary the junction diverges from the germline segment, which might be a read error. The CDR3 DNA reads TGTGCCATCAGTGAGTTGAATGACAAACTGTTTTTT. Translating it yields CAISELNDKLFF. The gene calls are TRBV10-3 and TRBJ1-4, with D unresolved. The length of the CDR3 is 12 residues. Germline assignment: CDR1 ENHRY and CDR2 SYGVKD.

This clonotype has more than one count but fewer than ten. DNA of the CDR3: TGTGCCAGCAGTTTGGGGACAGACTACTACGAGCAGTACTTC. Residues: CASSLGTDYYEQYF. V is TRBV6-6 and J is TRBJ2-7; the match to TRBD1 covers 7 bases. Trimming took 4 bases from V and 3 from J; bases not matched to a gene: 6. The CDR3 covers 14 residues. Per the germline V gene, CDR1 is MNHNY and CDR2 is SVGAGI (reference sequence).

This clonotype was counted only a few times. This rearrangement joins TRBV4-1 to TRBJ1-2, with D possibly matching TRBD1 (6 bases). The V end lost 3 bases, the J end lost 3 bases, and 17 bases lay between the germline ends. Germline V gene data show CDR1 as MGHRA and CDR2 as YSYEKL. The CDR3 spans 16 residues. The CDR3 protein is CASSHSGQRPDYGYTF. CDR3 sequence (DNA): TGCGCCAGCAGCCATTCCGGACAGAGGCCTGACTATGGCTACACCTTC.

This clonotype was recorded a few times. This chain uses TRBV5-1 with TRBJ1-2, with D uncertain. This CDR3 region has 14 residues. Per germline, CDR1 SGHRS and CDR2 YFSETQ. V lost 0 bases, J lost 8 bases, and 14 bases lay in between. The CDR3 region has the DNA TGCGCCAGCAGCTTGGAGTCCCACCTCGGGGGCTACACCTTC. This codes for CASSLESHLGGYTF.

Points on this clonotype: An end of the junction does not agree with germline; a read error may underlie this. This sequence joins TRBV7-2 and TRBJ1-2, with D possibly matching TRBD1 (5 bases). Germline assignment: CDR1 SGHTA and CDR2 FQGNSA. CDR3 length: 14 residues. The CDR3: CVSSGGSLGGGYTF. The CDR3 DNA is TGTGTCAGCAGCGGGGGATCCTTAGGTGGTGGCTACACCTTC.

About this clonotype: Since a much larger clone is just one base distant, this may be a read error. The chain is built from TRBV20-1 and TRBJ2-1; 8 nucleotides match TRBD1. The CDR3 extends over 12 amino acids. J gave up 13 bases and V 8 bases, and 13 bases lay outside the gene matches. Germline-derived CDR1 and CDR2 are DFQATT and SNEGSKA (reference sequence). In nucleotides, the CDR3 is TGCAGTTTGGACAGGGTGATTGAGACCCAGTTCTTC. It codes for CSLDRVIETQFF.

This clonotype appeared many times. This sequence joins TRBV7-2 and TRBJ1-4, with D possibly being TRBD1 (5 bases). Trimming took 2 bases from V and 5 from J, leaving 15 bases between them. This CDR3 region has 16 residues. Germline values: CDR1 SGHTA, CDR2 FQGNSA. CDR3 nucleotide sequence: TGTGCCAGCAGCTTACAGGGCCTATACAGAAATGAAAAACTGTTTTTT. It yields the protein CASSLQGLYRNEKLFF.

This chain links TRBV7-8 with TRBJ2-3; 7 positions agree with TRBD1. V shed 5 bases, J shed 4 bases, and the junction held 9 bases outside the gene matches. Per the germline V gene, CDR1 is SGHVS and CDR2 is FQNEAQ. The CDR3 is 15 residues long. For the CDR3, the DNA is TGTGCCAGCAGCGCACAACACCAGGGGGCAGATACGCAGTATTTT. It codes for CASSAQHQGADTQYF. Filled out from reference TRBV7-8 and TRBJ2-3, the complete variable domain reads GAGVSQSPRYKVAKRGQDVALRCDPISGHVSLFWYQQALGQGPEFLTYFQNEAQLDKSGLPSDRFFAERPEGSVSTLKIQRTQQEDSAVYLCASSAQHQGADTQYFGPGTRLTVL.

This clonotype was counted ten times or more. V is TRBV29-1 and J is TRBJ1-2; D not certain. This CDR3 spans 13 amino acids. Germline CDR1 reads SQVTM; CDR2 reads ANQGSEA. Trimming took 3 bases from V and 4 from J, leaving 12 bases between them. The CDR3 sequence is CSVDVLRGYGYTF. The CDR3 DNA reads as TGCAGCGTTGACGTCCTGCGAGGCTATGGCTACACCTTC.

The V gene is TRBV5-1, the J gene TRBJ2-4; 8 bases match TRBD1. CDR3 length equals 18 residues. Per germline, CDR1 SGHRS and CDR2 YFSETQ. The V and J ends lost 1 base and 13 bases, in that order; junction bases with no gene match: 22. The CDR3 loop reads CASSLFGQGAPLDNEQYF. DNA of the CDR3: TGCGCCAGCAGCTTGTTCGGGCAGGGGGCACCTTTAGACAATGAGCAGTACTTC.

In nucleotides, the CDR3 is TGTGCCAGCTGGTCCCTCACTGAAGCTTTCTTT. This codes for CASWSLTEAFF. The chain has TRBV6-6 and TRBJ1-1; D remains ambiguous. The CDR3 consists of 11 residues. Between the trimmed V and J ends, which lost 8 bases and 4 bases, there was a span of 8 bases. Germline V gives CDR1 MNHNY, CDR2 SVGAGI (reference sequence).

This clonotype was seen a few times. The chain links TRBV5-1 to TRBJ2-2; TRBD1 agrees at 9 bases. This CDR3 is built from 16 residues. Unmatched junction bases numbered 7, after V lost 2 bases and J lost 5 bases. CDR1 and CDR2 (germline): SGHRS, YFSETQ. CDR3: CASSFDPGQGTGELFF. CDR3 coding DNA: TGCGCCAGCAGCTTCGATCCGGGACAGGGAACCGGGGAGCTGTTTTTT.

V and J are TRBV20-1 and TRBJ1-4; 7 bases match TRBD1. After removal of 5 bases from V and 0 bases from J, the junction contained 15 bases not matched to a gene. Per germline, CDR1 DFQATT and CDR2 SNEGSKA (reference sequence). The CDR3 is 18 amino acids. The chain's CDR3 is CSAGDSRSFTATNEKLFF. DNA of the CDR3: TGCAGTGCTGGGGACAGCCGCTCATTTACTGCAACTAATGAAAAACTGTTTTTT.

The chain joins TRBV11-2 to TRBJ2-3; tentatively, D is TRBD2 (6 bases). The CDR3 length is 14 residues. Trimming took 5 bases from V and 4 from J, leaving 13 bases between them. The germline V gene encodes CDR1 SGHAT and CDR2 FQNNGV. CDR3 sequence: CASSPRDFADTQYF. The CDR3, as DNA: TGTGCCAGCAGCCCCCGGGACTTTGCAGATACGCAGTATTTT.

This clonotype was detected a few times. This sequence joins TRBV4-1 and TRBJ2-1; the D gene is possibly TRBD2 (6 bases). V dropped 1 base and J dropped 13 bases, with 20 bases sitting between them. The CDR3 is 15 amino acids. CDR1 MGHRA and CDR2 YSYEKL come from the germline V gene. The CDR3 DNA reads as TGCGCCAGCAGCCAAGGGGACTCAAGGGGATCGTCACAGTTCTTC. Its translation is CASSQGDSRGSSQFF.

V and J are TRBV6-6 and TRBJ2-5; no reliable D call. Trimming took off 7 bases at V and 3 bases at J, with 12 bases between the two ends. Germline lookup yields CDR1 MNHNY and CDR2 SVGAGI (reference sequence). The length of the CDR3 is 13 residues. The CDR3 DNA reads TGTGCCAGCACTTGGCAGGTTAAAGAGACCCAGTACTTC. This gives the protein CASTWQVKETQYF.